A selection of T cell receptor beta chains follows, all from one sample in a study of beta chain features in type 1 diabetes. Produced via immunoSEQ multiplex PCR; TCRdb's table is partial and in-frame only. Among 200,000 to 300,000 clones listed, approximately 11% were seen once. Sequencing was carried out using naive CD4+ T cells from blood. The receptors derive from a man aged 25-45 years with type 1 diabetes. CDR3s include the opening cysteine and the closing phenylalanine or tryptophan. A D gene is named only where the DNA matches it firmly. Clone size, where shown, is once, few, many, or a class for clones that have expanded.

D: .
length: 15
size: few
V: TRBV7-2
J: TRBJ2-5
DNA: TGTGCCAGCAGCCCCGGTGGGCGGGGTTACGAGACCCAGTACTTC
CDR3: CASSPGGRGYETQYF

D: .
length: 17
size: few
V: TRBV7-2
J: TRBJ2-1
DNA: TGTGCCAGCAGCTTAGGGGGCATGGGCGGTTCCTACAATGAGCAGTTCTTC
CDR3: CASSLGGMGGSYNEQFF

D: .
length: 14
size: .
V: TRBV2
J: TRBJ2-1
DNA: TGTGCCAGCAGTGATCAGGGGAGTCCGAATGAGCAGTTCTTC
CDR3: CASSDQGSPNEQFF

D: .
length: 17
size: few
V: TRBV11-1
J: TRBJ2-6
DNA: TGTGCCAGCAGCTTAGGCGGACACTACTCTGGGGCCAACGTCCTGACTTTC
CDR3: CASSLGGHYSGANVLTF

D: .
length: 14
size: .
V: TRBV5-1
J: TRBJ2-3
DNA: TGCGCCAGCAGCTTGGGGGGCATCACAGATACGCAGTATTTT
CDR3: CASSLGGITDTQYF

D: .
length: 14
size: few
V: TRBV2
J: TRBJ1-2
DNA: TGTGCCAGCAGTGAATATGGCAGGGGTGGTGGCTACACCTTC
CDR3: CASSEYGRGGGYTF

D: .
length: 12
size: .
V: TRBV6-6
J: TRBJ1-4
DNA: TGTGCCAGCAGTTTCGCCGATCGAGAACTGTTTTTT
CDR3: CASSFADRELFF

D: .
length: 15
size: .
V: TRBV5-4
J: TRBJ1-1
DNA: TGTGCCAGCAGCTTTGGCGGGGGCGTACGGACTGAAGCTTTCTTT
CDR3: CASSFGGGVRTEAFF

D: .
length: 14
size: few
V: TRBV4-3
J: TRBJ2-3
DNA: TGCGCCAGCAGCCAAGATCGCGTCACAGATACGCAGTATTTT
CDR3: CASSQDRVTDTQYF

D: .
length: 14
size: few
V: TRBV4-2
J: TRBJ1-1
DNA: TGTGCCAGCAGCCAAAACTTAGTGAACACTGAAGCTTTCTTT
CDR3: CASSQNLVNTEAFF

D: TRBD2
length: 16
size: few
V: TRBV4-3
J: TRBJ2-1
DNA: TGCGCCAGCAGCCGCGCACTAGCGGGGGGAAACAATGAGCAGTTCTTC
CDR3: CASSRALAGGNNEQFF

D: .
length: 13
size: few
V: TRBV29-1
J: TRBJ1-2
DNA: TGCAGCGTTCAATGGGCCAGCCCCTATGGCTACACCTTC
CDR3: CSVQWASPYGYTF

D: TRBD2
length: 15
size: .
V: TRBV9
J: TRBJ2-1
DNA: TGTGCCAGCAGTCCCACTAGCGGACCAGACAATGAGCAGTTCTTC
CDR3: CASSPTSGPDNEQFF

D: .
length: 9
size: .
V: TRBV20-1
J: TRBJ2-4
DNA: TGCAGCATACTTTACATTCAGTACTTC
CDR3: CSILYIQYF

D: TRBD1
length: 14
size: few
V: TRBV11-2
J: TRBJ2-1
DNA: TGTGCCAGCAGCGCCACGACAGGGGGCAATGAGCAGTTCTTC
CDR3: CASSATTGGNEQFF

D: .
length: 13
size: once
V: TRBV11-2
J: TRBJ2-7
DNA: TGTGCCAGCAGCTTTGTTAGGGGGTCCGAGCAGTACTTC
CDR3: CASSFVRGSEQYF

D: .
length: 14
size: few
V: TRBV29-1
J: TRBJ2-3
DNA: TGCAGCGTTGATCTAGGGACTAGCACAGATACGCAGTATTTT
CDR3: CSVDLGTSTDTQYF

D: .
length: 16
size: .
V: TRBV6-6
J: TRBJ1-2
DNA: TGTGCCAGCAGTCTTCGACAAACCACCCTTAACTATGGCTACACCTTC
CDR3: CASSLRQTTLNYGYTF

D: TRBD1
length: 15
size: few
V: TRBV7-9
J: TRBJ1-1
DNA: TGTGCCAGCAGCCCGCCGGGACAGATGAACACTGAAGCTTTCTTT
CDR3: CASSPPGQMNTEAFF

D: .
length: 13
size: few
V: TRBV7-9
J: TRBJ1-1
DNA: TGTGCCAGCAGGGGAAATCCGGGGACTGAAGCTTTCTTT
CDR3: CASRGNPGTEAFF

D: TRBD2
length: 15
size: few
V: TRBV2
J: TRBJ2-5
DNA: TGTGCCAGCAGTGGCTCTAGCGGGGTAGGAGAGACCCAGTACTTC
CDR3: CASSGSSGVGETQYF

D: .
length: 13
size: .
V: TRBV2
J: TRBJ2-2
DNA: TGTGCCAGCAGCTGGACAGTGGCCGGGGAGCTGTTTTTT
CDR3: CASSWTVAGELFF

D: .
length: 11
size: few
V: TRBV6-6
J: TRBJ2-7
DNA: TGTGCCAGCAGTGACAGGATCGAGCAGTACTTC
CDR3: CASSDRIEQYF

D: .
length: 13
size: few
V: TRBV2
J: TRBJ1-1
DNA: TGTGCCAGCAGTGAGTTCGAGAGCACTGAAGCTTTCTTT
CDR3: CASSEFESTEAFF

D: .
length: 14
size: few
V: TRBV7-9
J: TRBJ1-1
DNA: TGTGCCAGCAGCGAGCGTACCGTGAACACTGAAGCTTTCTTT
CDR3: CASSERTVNTEAFF

D: .
length: 15
size: .
V: TRBV5-4
J: TRBJ2-7
DNA: TGTGCCAGCAGCTTCCGTTCGGGGAGCGCCTACGAGCAGTACTTC
CDR3: CASSFRSGSAYEQYF

D: TRBD2
length: 16
size: .
V: TRBV5-1
J: TRBJ2-3
DNA: TGCGCCAGCAGGGAGACTAGCGGCATACTCACAGATACGCAGTATTTT
CDR3: CASRETSGILTDTQYF

D: .
length: 16
size: .
V: TRBV4-1
J: TRBJ2-1
DNA: TGTGCCAGCAGCCAAGAACTGGCTAGCGAAAACAATGAGCAGTTCTTC
CDR3: CASSQELASENNEQFF

D: .
length: 13
size: few
V: TRBV2
J: TRBJ2-5
DNA: TGTGCCAGCAGTGAAAACAGTAAAGAGACCCAGTACTTC
CDR3: CASSENSKETQYF

D: TRBD2
length: 15
size: few
V: TRBV30
J: TRBJ2-3
DNA: TGTGCCTGGAGTGCGACTAGCGGGGGGGGAGATACGCAGTATTTT
CDR3: CAWSATSGGGDTQYF

D: TRBD2
length: 13
size: .
V: TRBV6-5
J: TRBJ2-5
DNA: TGTGCCAGCAGTACGGGACTAGCGGGGCCCCAGTACTTC
CDR3: CASSTGLAGPQYF

D: .
length: 14
size: .
V: TRBV4-1
J: TRBJ2-5
DNA: TGCGCCAGCAGCCAAATCGGGGGGCGAGAGACCCAGTACTTC
CDR3: CASSQIGGRETQYF

D: .
length: 13
size: few
V: TRBV9
J: TRBJ2-7
DNA: TGTGCCAGCAGCGTAGTGGAGGGGAACGAGCAGTACTTC
CDR3: CASSVVEGNEQYF

D: TRBD1
length: 17
size: few
V: TRBV7-2
J: TRBJ2-1
DNA: TGTGCCAGCAGCCCCCGGCCGGCCGGACAGGGGTTGAATGAGCAGTTCTTC
CDR3: CASSPRPAGQGLNEQFF

D: TRBD1
length: 14
size: .
V: TRBV7-8
J: TRBJ1-5
DNA: TGTGCCAGCAGCCTCGACAGGGTTGCTCAGCCCCAGCATTTT
CDR3: CASSLDRVAQPQHF

D: .
length: 13
size: few
V: TRBV30
J: TRBJ2-6
DNA: TGTGCCTTCAGGGTGGCTGGGGCCAACGTCCTGACTTTC
CDR3: CAFRVAGANVLTF